One and the same sample provided the 25 T cell receptor beta chains below, sequenced in a study of PD-1 blockade in classical Hodgkin lymphoma (dated by TCRdb to the early 2020s). Libraries were prepared through the immunoSEQ multiplex PCR assay. TCRdb re-hosts the immuneACCESS table, in-frame sequences only. Its copies lack some clones; in the studies checked, an unresolved V gene accounts for under half of them, and the cause for the rest is not known. The sample table records roughly 50,000 clones; 86% of these occur just once. 6% to 7% of the sample goes to the ten largest clones. Read against the paper, the sample's time point label means: cycle 4 day 1 (C4D1), after 5 to 7 weeks of nivolumab. All trial patients had relapsed after autologous stem cell transplantation, with cohorts A, B and C differing in prior brentuximab vedotin exposure. The material sequenced was peripheral blood mononuclear cells (PBMCs), taken before the fourth cycle of nivolumab. These receptors were obtained from a human donor with classical Hodgkin lymphoma.

The CDR3 DNA follows: TGTGCCAGTAGTCTCGACAGGGGGTACTCCGGGGAGCTGTTTTTT. Protein: CASSLDRGYSGELFF. The chain links TRBV19 to TRBJ2-2, with 9 bases lining up with TRBD1. Germline lookup yields CDR1 LNHDA and CDR2 SQIVND (reference sequence). This CDR3 has 15 amino acids. The J segment lost 6 bases and the V segment lost 5 bases, leaving 7 bases of the junction unmatched. Complete variable domain (other parts from reference TRBV19 and TRBJ2-2): DGGITQSPKYLFRKEGQNVTLSCEQNLNHDAMYWYRQDPGQGLRLIYYSQIVNDFQKGDIAEGYSVSREKKESFPLTVTSAQKNPTAFYLCASSLDRGYSGELFFGEGSRLTVL.

This clone was found a few times. The rearrangement uses TRBV9 and TRBJ1-1, with TRBD1 matching 8 bases. Germline V gives CDR1 SGDLS, CDR2 YYNGEE. This CDR3 comprises 14 residues. The V gene end was trimmed by 0 bases and the J gene end by 8 bases; junction bases not matched to a gene: 6. The CDR3: CASSVADRAPEAFF. As DNA, the CDR3 is TGTGCCAGCAGCGTAGCGGACAGGGCGCCCGAAGCTTTCTTT.

The chain has TRBV7-3 and TRBJ2-3; D remains unclear. CDR1 SGHTA and CDR2 FQGTGA come from the germline V gene. V was clipped by 3 bases and J by 2 bases, with 9 bases between them. There are 14 residues in the CDR3. In DNA, the CDR3 is TGTGCCAGCAGCTTGTCAGGAGACACAGATACGCAGTATTTT. Translating gives CASSLSGDTDTQYF.

The chain is built from TRBV28 and TRBJ2-7; no firm D call. The CDR3 runs to 13 residues. CDR1 and CDR2 (germline): MDHEN, SYDVKM. Trimming cost V 2 bases and J 4 bases, with 9 bases left between them. The CDR3: CASSLIQPYEQYF. In DNA, the CDR3 is TGTGCCAGCAGTTTAATACAACCTTACGAGCAGTACTTC.

This clone was seen more than once but under ten times. The chain links TRBV5-1 to TRBJ1-2; D call uncertain. V was cut by 0 bases and J by 4 bases, with 10 bases left in between. CDR1 is SGHRS, CDR2 YFSETQ, per germline. The CDR3 is made up of 14 amino acids. CDR3 loop: CASSLASSGYGYTF. The CDR3, as DNA: TGCGCCAGCAGCTTGGCCTCGTCAGGCTATGGCTACACCTTC.

The chain is built from TRBV2 and TRBJ2-1; 14 bases line up with TRBD2. Looked up from germline, CDR1 is SNHLY and CDR2 is FYNNEI. This CDR3 has 16 amino acids. J lost 6 bases, V lost 4 bases, and 5 bases had no gene match. The CDR3 is CASSVETSGRGNEQFF. The DNA of the CDR3 is TGTGCCAGCAGTGTGGAGACTAGCGGGAGGGGCAATGAGCAGTTCTTC.

V and J are TRBV28 and TRBJ2-7; tentatively, D is TRBD2 (5 bases). Trimming took off 4 bases at V and 0 bases at J, with 19 bases between the two ends. The CDR3 extends over 17 amino acids. Germline CDR1 MDHEN, CDR2 SYDVKM. The CDR3 coding sequence is TGTGCCAGCAGTTCGGATGGACGGGATTGGGGCTCCTACGAGCAGTACTTC. Translated: CASSSDGRDWGSYEQYF.

The rearrangement uses TRBV9 and TRBJ2-1; possible D gene TRBD2, 5 bases. There are 15 residues in the CDR3. Trimming left V 4 bases short and J 2 bases short, with 13 bases between. Germline V gene data show CDR1 as SGDLS and CDR2 as YYNGEE. CDR3 nucleotide sequence: TGTGCCAGCAGCCAGAGCGGATCTCCCTACAATGAGCAGTTCTTC. Its protein product is CASSQSGSPYNEQFF.

The gene calls are TRBV28 and TRBJ2-7, with TRBD2 identical over 7 bases. CDR1 and CDR2 (germline): MDHEN, SYDVKM. CDR3 length equals 15 residues. Trimming cost V 7 bases and J 3 bases; bases outside gene matches: 12. The CDR3 nucleotides are TGTGCCAGCAATTATGGGGGGGGAAGATACTACGAGCAGTACTTC. Amino acids: CASNYGGGRYYEQYF.

J is TRBJ2-6 and V is TRBV5-1, with D uncertain. V was pared by 3 bases and J by 0 bases, with 10 bases between. The CDR3 has 16 amino acids. Looked up from germline, CDR1 is SGHRS and CDR2 is YFSETQ. CDR3 nucleotide sequence: TGCGCCAGCAGCTCGAAAACCGCCTCTGGGGCCAACGTCCTGACTTTC. Translated, it gives CASSSKTASGANVLTF.

The chain employs TRBV11-1 and TRBJ2-1; D unresolved. CDR3 length: 13 residues. CDR1 is SGHAT and CDR2 is FQDESV in the germline V gene (reference sequence). V lost 2 bases to trimming and J lost 8 bases, with 10 bases between them. CDR3: CASSLSVKDEQFF. In nucleotides, the CDR3 is TGTGCCAGCAGCTTATCAGTTAAGGATGAGCAGTTCTTC.

The gene calls are TRBV11-1 and TRBJ2-7, with 12 nucleotides matching TRBD2. With V trimmed by 0 bases and J by 2 bases, 2 bases remained unmatched. Per germline, CDR1 SGHAT and CDR2 FQDESV (reference sequence). The CDR3 loop spans 16 amino acids. The CDR3 spells CASSLASSGGAYEQYF. CDR3 in DNA: TGTGCCAGCAGCTTAGCCTCTAGCGGGGGGGCCTACGAGCAGTACTTC.

The V and J genes are TRBV14 and TRBJ1-1; D is unresolved. The V and J ends lost 1 base and 1 base respectively, with 4 bases between them. Germline V CDR1 and CDR2: SGHDN, FVKESK. This CDR3 is built from 13 residues. CDR3 in amino acids: CASSQGRNTEAFF. The CDR3 region has the DNA TGTGCCAGCAGCCAAGGGAGGAACACTGAAGCTTTCTTT.

The chain joins TRBV27 to TRBJ2-1; the match to TRBD2 covers 10 bases. CDR3 length equals 19 residues. The germline CDR1 and CDR2 sequences are MNHEY and SMNVEV (reference sequence). J gave up 1 base and V 0 bases, and 9 bases lay outside the gene matches. The CDR3 region has the DNA TGTGCCAGCAGTTTATCGGATCCTAGCGGGGGTACGTCCTACAATGAGCAGTTCTTC. It translates to CASSLSDPSGGTSYNEQFF.

The V and J genes are TRBV5-4 and TRBJ2-7; 13 nucleotides line up with TRBD2. Per the germline V gene, CDR1 is SGHNT and CDR2 is YYREEE (reference sequence). J lost 7 bases, V lost 0 bases, and 7 bases had no gene match. The CDR3 has 16 residues. CDR3 region: CASSLDGLAGVGEQYF. In DNA, the CDR3 is TGTGCCAGCAGCTTGGATGGACTAGCGGGAGTGGGGGAGCAGTACTTC. Combining the CDR3 with reference TRBV5-4 and TRBJ2-7 gives the whole variable domain ETGVTQSPTHLIKTRGQQVTLRCSSQSGHNTVSWYQQALGQGPQFIFQYYREEENGRGNFPPRFSGLQFPNYSSELNVNALELDDSALYLCASSLDGLAGVGEQYFGPGTRLTVT.

The V and J genes are TRBV5-1 and TRBJ2-3; 11 nucleotides match TRBD2. The V and J ends lost 1 base and 4 bases, in that order; junction bases with no gene match: 5. The CDR3 is 16 amino acids. CDR1 is SGHRS, CDR2 YFSETQ, per germline. The CDR3 DNA is TGCGCCAGCAGCTTGATTCTAGCGGGAGGTTCAGATACGCAGTATTTT. Protein sequence: CASSLILAGGSDTQYF.

The chain uses TRBV2 and TRBJ2-3, with a weak D call TRBD2 (6 bases). Germline-derived CDR1 and CDR2 are SNHLY and FYNNEI. This CDR3 region has 16 residues. V lost 4 bases and J lost 1, with 15 bases in between. The CDR3 protein is CASSVGIGEGTDTQYF. DNA of the CDR3: TGTGCCAGCAGTGTGGGTATAGGGGAGGGCACAGATACGCAGTATTTT.

The gene calls are TRBV5-5 and TRBJ2-7; 13 nucleotides match TRBD2. J lost 3 bases, V lost 8 bases, and 11 bases had no gene match. CDR1 and CDR2 from the germline V gene are SGHKS and YYEKEE (reference sequence). The CDR3 covers 16 residues. In DNA, the CDR3 is TGTGCCAGGCCCCCTTCCGGACTAGCGGGAGACTACGAGCAGTACTTC. Translated: CARPPSGLAGDYEQYF.

This clone was seen more than once but under ten times. The chain couples TRBV19 to TRBJ2-3; D gene unclear. Germline CDR1 reads LNHDA; CDR2 reads SQIVND (reference sequence). V lost 6 bases, J lost 5 bases, and 12 bases lay in between. This CDR3 region has 13 residues. CDR3 residues: CASSLSFGDTQYF. The CDR3 bases are TGTGCCAGTAGCCTCTCCTTCGGAGATACGCAGTATTTT.

The chain links TRBV21-1 to TRBJ2-7; the table calls TRBD2, which could not be checked here. TRBV21-1 is annotated as a pseudogene. The CDR3 loop spans 16 amino acids. The CDR3 DNA reads as TGTGCCAGCAGCAAAGGACTAGCGGGAGGCTTCTACGAGCAGTACTTC. Translated: CASSKGLAGGFYEQYF.

This chain joins TRBV15 and TRBJ1-3; D gene ambiguous. The V and J ends lost 4 bases and 0 bases respectively, with 13 bases between them. Per germline, CDR1 LNHNV and CDR2 YYDKDF (reference sequence). There are 16 residues in the CDR3. CDR3 region: CATSMETLGSGNTIYF. In DNA form, the CDR3 reads TGTGCCACCAGCATGGAGACTCTGGGCTCTGGAAACACCATATATTTT. Looking up the rest from reference TRBV15 and TRBJ1-3 gives the full variable domain: DAMVIQNPRYQVTQFGKPVTLSCSQTLNHNVMYWYQQKSSQAPKLLFHYYDKDFNNEADTPDNFQSRRPNTSFCFLDIRSPGLGDTAMYLCATSMETLGSGNTIYFGEGSWLTVV.

The rearrangement joins TRBV2 to TRBJ1-1, with D maybe TRBD1 (5 bases). This CDR3 contains 16 residues. Germline lookup yields CDR1 SNHLY and CDR2 FYNNEI. Trimming removed 4 bases from V and 0 bases from J, with 15 bases in between. Here the CDR3 reads CASSVPGDGLNTEAFF. The CDR3 nucleotides read TGTGCCAGCAGTGTTCCCGGGGACGGATTGAACACTGAAGCTTTCTTT.

The chain combines TRBV27 with TRBJ1-4; D gene uncertain. Trimming shortened V by 3 bases and J by 3 bases, and 5 bases separated the two germline ends. The CDR3 has 13 amino acids. Germline V lookup: CDR1 MNHEY, CDR2 SMNVEV (reference sequence). Here the CDR3 reads CASSLAANEKLFF. For the CDR3, the DNA is TGTGCCAGCAGTTTGGCAGCTAATGAAAAACTGTTTTTT.

The chain joins TRBV6-1 to TRBJ1-6; TRBD1 aligns across 7 bases. The CDR3 runs 15 residues. From germline, CDR1 is MNHNS and CDR2 SASEGT. J gave up 6 bases and V 6 bases, and 8 bases lay outside the gene matches. CDR3 in amino acids: CASRSLTGINSPLHF. The CDR3 region has the DNA TGTGCCAGCAGAAGCCTGACAGGGATTAATTCACCCCTCCACTTT.

The V call is TRBV2, the J call TRBJ2-1, with 13 bases identical to TRBD2. Trimming removed 7 bases from V and 7 bases from J; junction bases left unmatched: 7. Germline V lookup: CDR1 SNHLY, CDR2 FYNNEI. The CDR3 has 15 residues. CDR3 sequence: CASNPLAGGLNEQFF. The CDR3 bases are TGTGCCAGCAACCCACTAGCGGGGGGGCTAAATGAGCAGTTCTTC.